These 14 T cell receptor beta chains originate from one sample sequenced in a study of CD8 T cells in Susac syndrome. Random hexamers primed reverse transcription of about 0.45 to 1 ug RNA. A single record per CDR3 protein comes from TCRdb applying MiXCR to the immunoSEQ multiplex PCR reads. The sample holds some 170,000 distinct CDR3 sequences, roughly 95% seen once. The sequencing input was CD4+ T cells from PBMCs. The receptors stem from a human donor with multiple sclerosis.

This rearrangement joins TRBV6-2 or TRBV6-3 to TRBJ2-7; maybe TRBD2 (6 bases). Trimming stripped 5 bases from V and 3 bases from J, with 11 bases between. The CDR3 contains 13 residues. From germline, CDR1 is MNHEY and CDR2 SVGEGT. The CDR3 sequence: CASSRAGNYEQYF. CDR3 nucleotide sequence: TGTGCCAGCAGTCGTGCGGGAAACTACGAGCAGTACTTC.

The gene calls are TRBV4-3 and TRBJ2-1, with 8 bases aligning to TRBD2. V trimming: 1 base; J trimming: 9 bases; junction bases outside the gene matches: 5. The CDR3 length is 14 residues. Germline V gene lookup returns CDR1 LGHNA and CDR2 YSLEER. The CDR3 protein is CASSQATSGGEQFF. The CDR3 bases are TGCGCCAGCAGCCAAGCAACTAGCGGAGGTGAGCAGTTCTTC.

The chain combines TRBV30 with TRBJ1-5, with D perhaps TRBD1 (5 bases). Trimming left V 2 bases short and J 5 bases short, with 7 bases between. Germline V CDR1 and CDR2: GTSNPN, SVGIG (reference sequence). The CDR3 extends over 12 amino acids. The chain's CDR3 is CAWSRGDQPQHF. In DNA, the CDR3 is TGTGCCTGGAGTCGGGGGGATCAGCCCCAGCATTTT.

In its sample, this clonotype was seen once. The CDR3, as DNA: TGTGCCAGTCATACTAGCGGGGGTTCCTACGAGCAGTACTTC. It codes for CASHTSGGSYEQYF. The rearrangement joins TRBV6-2 or TRBV6-3 to TRBJ2-7; 11 nucleotides line up with TRBD2. Germline-derived CDR1 and CDR2 are MNHEY and SVGEGT. The CDR3 covers 14 residues. After removal of 9 bases from V and 1 base from J, the junction contained 5 bases not matched to a gene.

The rearrangement uses TRBV5-1 and TRBJ1-2, with D unclear. Germline V lookup: CDR1 SGHRS, CDR2 YFSETQ. This CDR3 spans 15 amino acids. V was cut by 0 bases and J by 6 bases, with 15 bases left in between. The CDR3 DNA reads TGCGCCAGCAGCTTGGGGTCTGTATGGGAAAATGGCTACACCTTC. This sequence encodes CASSLGSVWENGYTF.

This sequence joins TRBV2 and TRBJ2-3; no definite D call. Germline CDR1 and CDR2: SNHLY and FYNNEI. The ends were cut back, 0 bases at V and 2 bases at J, with 3 bases in the middle. The CDR3 loop spans 13 amino acids. CDR3 bases: TGTGCCAGCAGTGAAGCTCACACAGATACGCAGTATTTT. Its translation: CASSEAHTDTQYF.

The sample holds a few counts of this clonotype. V is TRBV7-9 and J is TRBJ2-7, with D uncertain. CDR1 and CDR2 (germline): SEHNR, FQNEAQ (reference sequence). The CDR3 contains 11 residues. V gave up 2 bases and J gave up 5 bases, with 4 bases separating them. CDR3 sequence reads: CASSLLNEQYF. For the CDR3, the DNA is TGTGCCAGCAGCTTACTTAACGAGCAGTACTTC.

The chain couples TRBV6-5 to TRBJ2-7, with D maybe TRBD2 (5 bases). Germline V gene lookup returns CDR1 MNHEY and CDR2 SVGAGI. V was cut by 0 bases and J by 5 bases, with 11 bases left in between. The CDR3 spans 14 residues. The CDR3: CASSYSLSRDEQYF. CDR3 nucleotides: TGTGCCAGCAGTTACTCATTGTCGAGGGACGAGCAGTACTTC.

CDR3 DNA sequence: TGTGCCAGCTCGGAAATGGACACAGATACGCAGTATTTT. Amino acid sequence: CASSEMDTDTQYF. This chain links TRBV7-7 with TRBJ2-3; D unclear. The CDR3 consists of 13 residues. V was pared by 8 bases and J by 2 bases, with 11 bases between. Germline-derived CDR1 and CDR2 are SSHAT and FNYEAQ (reference sequence).

The V gene is TRBV3-1, the J gene TRBJ2-4; tentatively, D is TRBD1 (5 bases). The V and J ends lost 0 bases and 6 bases respectively, with 18 bases between them. CDR1 LGHDT and CDR2 YNNKEL come from the germline V gene (reference sequence). This CDR3 contains 17 residues. CDR3 region: CASSQDPLPPGSNIQYF. CDR3 in DNA: TGTGCCAGCAGCCAAGACCCCCTGCCGCCAGGGTCAAACATTCAGTACTTC.

V usage is TRBV6-6 and J usage is TRBJ2-7, with D unclear. CDR3 length equals 13 residues. Germline values: CDR1 MNHNY, CDR2 SVGAGI (reference sequence). The V and J ends lost 8 bases and 7 bases respectively, with 18 bases between them. DNA for the CDR3: TGTGCCAGCTGCGCGACCTGGGCGGAAGAGCAGTACTTC. Translation: CASCATWAEEQYF.

The chain links TRBV27 to TRBJ2-3; TRBD1 matches 7 bases. Germline trimming cut 2 bases from V and 2 bases from J; bases unmatched to any gene: 4. The CDR3 is made up of 15 amino acids. Germline CDR1 MNHEY, CDR2 SMNVEV (reference sequence). The CDR3 sequence is CASSLDTGVTDTQYF. Written as DNA, the CDR3 is TGTGCCAGCAGTTTAGACACAGGGGTCACAGATACGCAGTATTTT.

The V gene is TRBV20-1, the J gene TRBJ2-5; unclear D gene. With 1 base removed from V and 2 bases from J, the gap between germline ends came to 17 bases. Germline lookup yields CDR1 DFQATT and CDR2 SNEGSKA (reference sequence). This CDR3 contains 16 residues. CDR3 protein: CSARARRAAQQETQYF. As DNA, the CDR3 is TGCAGTGCTAGAGCCCGGAGAGCCGCGCAACAAGAGACCCAGTACTTC.

The chain carries TRBV24-1 and TRBJ2-1, with 7 bases matching TRBD1. V lost 4 bases and J lost 6; bases outside the gene matches: 8. CDR3 size: 15 residues. Per the germline V gene, CDR1 is KGHDR and CDR2 is SFDVKD. CDR3 loop: CATSDQDRASNEQFF. CDR3 nucleotides: TGTGCCACCAGTGACCAAGACAGGGCAAGCAATGAGCAGTTCTTC.